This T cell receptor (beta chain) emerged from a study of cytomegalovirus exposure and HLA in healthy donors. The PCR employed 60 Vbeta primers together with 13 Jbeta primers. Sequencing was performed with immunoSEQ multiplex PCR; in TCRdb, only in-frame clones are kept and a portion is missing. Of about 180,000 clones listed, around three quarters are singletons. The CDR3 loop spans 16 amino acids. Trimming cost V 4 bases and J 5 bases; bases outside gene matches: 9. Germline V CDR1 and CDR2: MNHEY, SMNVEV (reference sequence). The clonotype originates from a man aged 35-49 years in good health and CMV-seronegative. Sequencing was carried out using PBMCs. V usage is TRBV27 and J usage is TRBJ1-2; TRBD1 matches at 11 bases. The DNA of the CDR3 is TGTGCCAGCAGTTACCGTCGGACAGGGGGCAGATATGGCTACACCTTC. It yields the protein CASSYRRTGGRYGYTF.